The sequence of this TCR beta chain was determined in a study of control samples from healthy donors and cancer patients. Some clones are missing from TCRdb's copy, which holds only in-frame ones; the method was immunoSEQ multiplex PCR. Of about 120,000 clones listed, roughly 92% are singletons. Germline V gene sequence: CDR1 SSHAT, CDR2 FNYEAQ (reference sequence). With V trimmed by 4 bases and J by 3 bases, 8 bases remained unmatched. This CDR3 region has 16 residues. Input material: blood. This chain connects TRBV7-7 to TRBJ2-5, with 10 bases that match TRBD1. This TCR was sampled from a man aged 18 to 30 in good health. The DNA of the CDR3 is TGTGCCAGCAGCTACCGGGACAGGGGATTAAAAGAGACCCAGTACTTC. This sequence encodes CASSYRDRGLKETQYF.